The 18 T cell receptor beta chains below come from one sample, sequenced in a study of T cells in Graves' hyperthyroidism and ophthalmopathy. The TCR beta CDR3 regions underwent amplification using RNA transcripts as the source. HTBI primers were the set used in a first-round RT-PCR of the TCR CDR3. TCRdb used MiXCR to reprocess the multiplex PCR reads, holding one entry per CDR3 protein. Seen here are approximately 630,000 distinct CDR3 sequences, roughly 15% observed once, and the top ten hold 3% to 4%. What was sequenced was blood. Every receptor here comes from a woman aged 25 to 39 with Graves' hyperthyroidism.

This CDR3 reads CSARVFRTGDGNQPQHF. CDR3 coding DNA: TGCAGTGCTAGAGTCTTTAGGACAGGGGATGGTAATCAGCCCCAGCATTTT. This chain links TRBV20-1 with TRBJ1-5, with 9 bases identical to TRBD1. Germline loops: CDR1 DFQATT, CDR2 SNEGSKA (reference sequence). V shed 1 base, J shed 4 bases, and the junction held 11 bases outside the gene matches. CDR3 length: 17 residues.

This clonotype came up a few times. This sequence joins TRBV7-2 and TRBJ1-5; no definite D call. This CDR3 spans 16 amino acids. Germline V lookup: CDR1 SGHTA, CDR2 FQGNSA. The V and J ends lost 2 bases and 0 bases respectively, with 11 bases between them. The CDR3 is CASSLNGPYSNQPQHF. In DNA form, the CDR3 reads TGTGCCAGCAGCTTAAACGGCCCTTATAGCAATCAGCCCCAGCATTTT.

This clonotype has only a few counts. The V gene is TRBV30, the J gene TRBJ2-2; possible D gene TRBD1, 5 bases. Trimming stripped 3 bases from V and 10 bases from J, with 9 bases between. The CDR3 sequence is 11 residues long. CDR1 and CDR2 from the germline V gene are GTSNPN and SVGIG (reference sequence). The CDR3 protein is CAWRPGLELFF. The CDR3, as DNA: TGTGCCTGGAGACCAGGGTTGGAGCTGTTTTTT.

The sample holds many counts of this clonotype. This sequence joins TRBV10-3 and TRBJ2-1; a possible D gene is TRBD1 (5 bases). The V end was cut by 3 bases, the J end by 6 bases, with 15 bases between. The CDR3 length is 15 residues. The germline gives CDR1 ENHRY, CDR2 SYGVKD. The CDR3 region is CAISDWGRDLNEQFF. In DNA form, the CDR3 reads TGTGCCATCAGTGATTGGGGCAGGGATCTCAATGAGCAGTTCTTC.

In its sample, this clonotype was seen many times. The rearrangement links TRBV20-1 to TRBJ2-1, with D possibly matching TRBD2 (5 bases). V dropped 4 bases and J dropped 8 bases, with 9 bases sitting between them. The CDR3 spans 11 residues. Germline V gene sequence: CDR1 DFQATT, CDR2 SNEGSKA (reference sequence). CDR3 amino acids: CSAKVRDEQFF. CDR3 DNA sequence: TGCAGTGCTAAAGTGCGGGATGAGCAGTTCTTC.

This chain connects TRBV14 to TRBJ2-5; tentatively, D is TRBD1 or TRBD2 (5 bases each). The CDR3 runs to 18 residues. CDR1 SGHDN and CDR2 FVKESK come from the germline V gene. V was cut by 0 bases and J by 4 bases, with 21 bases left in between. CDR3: CASSQDYRSRDGVETQYF. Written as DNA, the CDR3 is TGTGCCAGCAGCCAAGATTATCGTTCGAGGGACGGTGTAGAGACCCAGTACTTC.

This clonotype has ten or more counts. The CDR3 DNA sequence: TGTGCCAGCATCGAGGGAGGGGCCTACAATGAGCAGTTCTTC. Encoded protein: CASIEGGAYNEQFF. The J gene is TRBJ2-1, the V gene TRBV11-2; the match to TRBD2 covers 7 bases. The CDR3 is made up of 14 amino acids. V lost 7 bases and J lost 2; bases outside the gene matches: 5. Looked up from germline, CDR1 is SGHAT and CDR2 is FQNNGV. The whole variable domain, remainder taken from reference TRBV11-2 and TRBJ2-1, is EAGVAQSPRYKIIEKRQSVAFWCNPISGHATLYWYQQILGQGPKLLIQFQNNGVVDDSQLPKDRFSAERLKGVDSTLKIQPAKLEDSAVYLCASIEGGAYNEQFFGPGTRLTVL.

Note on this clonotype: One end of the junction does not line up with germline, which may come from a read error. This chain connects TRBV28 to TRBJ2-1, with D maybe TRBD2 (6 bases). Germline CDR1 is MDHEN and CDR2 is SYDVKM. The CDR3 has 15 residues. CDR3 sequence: CASRGEVSSYNKQFF. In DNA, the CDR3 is TGTGCCAGCAGGGGGGAGGTTAGCTCCTACAATAAGCAGTTCTTC.

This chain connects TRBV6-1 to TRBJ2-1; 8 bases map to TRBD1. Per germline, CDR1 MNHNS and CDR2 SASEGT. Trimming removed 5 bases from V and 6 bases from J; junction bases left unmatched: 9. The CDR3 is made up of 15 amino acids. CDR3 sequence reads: CASSPRTGMSNEQFF. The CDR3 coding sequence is TGTGCCAGCAGTCCTCGGACAGGGATGAGCAATGAGCAGTTCTTC.

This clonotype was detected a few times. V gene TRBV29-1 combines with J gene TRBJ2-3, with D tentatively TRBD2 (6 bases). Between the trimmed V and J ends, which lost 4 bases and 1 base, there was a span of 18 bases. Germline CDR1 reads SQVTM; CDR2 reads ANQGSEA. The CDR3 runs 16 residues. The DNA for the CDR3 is TGCAGCGTTGCGGCGGGGCCTTACTCTGGCACAGATACGCAGTATTTT. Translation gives CSVAAGPYSGTDTQYF.

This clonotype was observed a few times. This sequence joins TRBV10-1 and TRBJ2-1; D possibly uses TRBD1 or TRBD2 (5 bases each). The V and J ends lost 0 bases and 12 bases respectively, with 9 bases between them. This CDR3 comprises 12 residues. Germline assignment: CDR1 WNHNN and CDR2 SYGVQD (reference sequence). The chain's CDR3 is CASSESGDRQFF. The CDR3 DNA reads TGCGCCAGCAGTGAGTCGGGGGACCGGCAGTTCTTC.

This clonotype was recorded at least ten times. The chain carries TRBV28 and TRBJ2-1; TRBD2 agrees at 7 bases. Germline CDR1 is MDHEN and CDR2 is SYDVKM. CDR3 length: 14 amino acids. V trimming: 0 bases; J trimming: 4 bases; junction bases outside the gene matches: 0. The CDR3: CASSLWRGYNEQFF. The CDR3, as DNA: TGTGCCAGCAGTTTATGGCGGGGGTACAATGAGCAGTTCTTC.

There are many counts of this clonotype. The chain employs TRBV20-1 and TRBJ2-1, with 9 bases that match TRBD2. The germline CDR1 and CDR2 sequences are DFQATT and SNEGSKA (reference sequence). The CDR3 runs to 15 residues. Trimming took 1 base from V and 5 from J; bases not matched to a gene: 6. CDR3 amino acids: CSARGGTSIDNEQFF. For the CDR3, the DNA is TGCAGTGCTAGAGGGGGGACTAGCATAGACAATGAGCAGTTCTTC.

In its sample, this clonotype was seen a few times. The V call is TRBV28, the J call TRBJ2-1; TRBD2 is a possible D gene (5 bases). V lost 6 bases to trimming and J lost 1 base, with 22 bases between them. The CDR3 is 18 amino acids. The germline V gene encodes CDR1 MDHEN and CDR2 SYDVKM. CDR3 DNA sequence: TGTGCCAGCAGCCTCGGGAAGCTCGGGGTTCAGTCCTACAATGAGCAGTTCTTC. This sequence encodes CASSLGKLGVQSYNEQFF.

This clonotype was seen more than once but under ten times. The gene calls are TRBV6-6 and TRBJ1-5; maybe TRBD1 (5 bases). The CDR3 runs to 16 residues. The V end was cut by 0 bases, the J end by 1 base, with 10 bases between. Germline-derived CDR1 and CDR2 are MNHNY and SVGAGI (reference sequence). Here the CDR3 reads CASSYSIGTSNQPQHF. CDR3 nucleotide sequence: TGTGCCAGCAGTTACTCGATAGGGACGAGCAATCAGCCCCAGCATTTT.

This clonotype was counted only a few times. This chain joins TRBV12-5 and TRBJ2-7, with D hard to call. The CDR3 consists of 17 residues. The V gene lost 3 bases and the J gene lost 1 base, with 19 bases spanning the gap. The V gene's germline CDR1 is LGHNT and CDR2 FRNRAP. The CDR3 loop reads CASGFIPWVSGSYEQYF. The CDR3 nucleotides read TGTGCTAGTGGTTTCATCCCCTGGGTGTCCGGGTCCTACGAGCAGTACTTC.

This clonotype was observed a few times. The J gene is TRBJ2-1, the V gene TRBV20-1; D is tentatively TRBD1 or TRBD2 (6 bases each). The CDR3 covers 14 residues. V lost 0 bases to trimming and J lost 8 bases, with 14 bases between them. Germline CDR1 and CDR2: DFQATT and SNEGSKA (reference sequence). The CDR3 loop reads CSARDRRGRDEQFF. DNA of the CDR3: TGCAGTGCTAGAGATCGCCGGGGGCGGGATGAGCAGTTCTTC.

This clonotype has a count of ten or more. The CDR3 nucleotides read TGTGCCATCAGTGATAGTCGGGGGGTCTACGAGCAGTACTTC. This translates into CAISDSRGVYEQYF. The chain has TRBV10-3 and TRBJ2-7; 7 positions match TRBD2. Germline V CDR1 and CDR2: ENHRY, SYGVKD. After removal of 3 bases from V and 3 bases from J, the junction contained 5 bases not matched to a gene. CDR3 length: 14 amino acids.